This TCR beta chain stems from a study of blood T cell repertoires in COVID-19. Study-level information: Sample material is recorded as cDNA or gDNA derived from T cells, B-cell-depleted T cells, or PBMCs.

In the study's own analysis: Estimates of nucleated cell counts were drawn from the amplification of reference gene primers. Data came from immunoSEQ multiplex PCR; TCRdb stores just in-frame clones and leaves some out. V and J calls and clone size come straight from that table; D and trimming were deduced from the DNA. The table includes 350,000 to 450,000 clones, less than 85% detected once. The trim removed 2 bases at V and 7 bases at J, leaving 7 bases unmatched. The CDR3 contains 14 residues. The germline V gene has CDR1 SEHNR and CDR2 FQNEAQ (reference sequence). This sequence was found in a woman between 18 and 30 years old with acute or convalescent COVID-19. Sample: peripheral blood. V and J are TRBV7-9 and TRBJ2-5, with TRBD1 matching over 7 bases. The CDR3 is CASSLLQGTATQYF. The CDR3 DNA sequence: TGTGCCAGCAGCTTACTACAGGGGACGGCGACCCAGTACTTC.